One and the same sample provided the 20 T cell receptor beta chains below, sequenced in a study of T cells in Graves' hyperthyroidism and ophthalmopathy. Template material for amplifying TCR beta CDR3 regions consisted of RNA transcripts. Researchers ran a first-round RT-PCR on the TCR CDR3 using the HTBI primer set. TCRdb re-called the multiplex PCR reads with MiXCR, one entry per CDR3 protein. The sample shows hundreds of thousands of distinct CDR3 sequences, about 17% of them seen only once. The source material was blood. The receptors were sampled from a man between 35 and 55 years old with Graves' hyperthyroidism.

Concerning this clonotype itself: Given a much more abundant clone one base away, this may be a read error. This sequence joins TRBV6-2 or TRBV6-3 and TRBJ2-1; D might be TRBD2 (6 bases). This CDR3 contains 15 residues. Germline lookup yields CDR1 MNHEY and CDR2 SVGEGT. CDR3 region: CTSSYARDHYNEQFF. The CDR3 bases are TGTACCAGCAGTTACGCGCGGGATCACTACAATGAGCAGTTCTTC.

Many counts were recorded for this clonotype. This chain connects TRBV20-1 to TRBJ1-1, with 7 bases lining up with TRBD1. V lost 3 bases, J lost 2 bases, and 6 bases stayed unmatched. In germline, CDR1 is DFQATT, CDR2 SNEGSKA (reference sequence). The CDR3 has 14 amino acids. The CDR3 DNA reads TGCAGTGCTAGGGACAGGTTCATCAACACTGAAGCTTTCTTT. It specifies CSARDRFINTEAFF.

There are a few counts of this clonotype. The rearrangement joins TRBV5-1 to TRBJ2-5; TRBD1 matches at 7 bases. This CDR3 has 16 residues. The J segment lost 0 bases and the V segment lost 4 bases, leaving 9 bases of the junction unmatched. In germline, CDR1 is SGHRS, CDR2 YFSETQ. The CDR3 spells CASSPATGTYQETQYF. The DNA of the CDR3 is TGCGCCAGCAGCCCGGCGACAGGGACCTACCAAGAGACCCAGTACTTC.

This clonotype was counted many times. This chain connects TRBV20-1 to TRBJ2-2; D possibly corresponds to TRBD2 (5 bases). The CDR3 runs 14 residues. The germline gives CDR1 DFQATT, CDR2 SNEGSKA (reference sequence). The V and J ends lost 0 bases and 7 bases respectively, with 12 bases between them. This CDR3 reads CSARDLVEGGELFF. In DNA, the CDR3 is TGCAGTGCTAGAGATCTAGTAGAGGGCGGGGAGCTGTTTTTT.

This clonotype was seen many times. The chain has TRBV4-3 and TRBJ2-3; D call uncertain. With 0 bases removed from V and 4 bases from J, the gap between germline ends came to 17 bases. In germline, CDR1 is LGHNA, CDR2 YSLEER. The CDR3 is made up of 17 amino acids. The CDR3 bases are TGCGCCAGCAGCCAAGATCCGACGCTCGCCGGTTCAGATACGCAGTATTTT. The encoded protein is CASSQDPTLAGSDTQYF.

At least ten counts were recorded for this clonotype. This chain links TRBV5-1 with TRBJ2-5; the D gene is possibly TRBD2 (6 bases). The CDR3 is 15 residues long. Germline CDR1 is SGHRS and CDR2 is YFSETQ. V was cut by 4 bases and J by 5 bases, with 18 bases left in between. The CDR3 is CASSPDPQRGETQYF. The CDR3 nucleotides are TGCGCCAGCAGCCCGGACCCCCAACGGGGGGAGACCCAGTACTTC.

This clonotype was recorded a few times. As DNA, the CDR3 is TGTGCCAGCAGCGAGGGAGTGGAGGGGGCGCAATCCTACGAGCAGTACTTC. Protein: CASSEGVEGAQSYEQYF. The rearrangement joins TRBV9 to TRBJ2-7; tentative D call: TRBD1 (7 bases). CDR1 SGDLS and CDR2 YYNGEE come from the germline V gene. This CDR3 is built from 17 residues. The V end was cut by 3 bases, the J end by 1 base, with 20 bases between.

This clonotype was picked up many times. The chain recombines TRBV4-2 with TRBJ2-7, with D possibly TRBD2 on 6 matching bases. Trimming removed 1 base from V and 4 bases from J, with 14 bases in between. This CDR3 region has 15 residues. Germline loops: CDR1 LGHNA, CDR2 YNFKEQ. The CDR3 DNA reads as TGTGCCAGCAGCCAAGGACTAGAAACTCCTTACGAGCAGTACTTC. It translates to CASSQGLETPYEQYF.

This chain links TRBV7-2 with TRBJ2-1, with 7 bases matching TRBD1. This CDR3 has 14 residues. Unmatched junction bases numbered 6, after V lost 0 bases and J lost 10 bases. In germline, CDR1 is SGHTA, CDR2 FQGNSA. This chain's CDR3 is CASSLAGLGQEQFF. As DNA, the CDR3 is TGTGCCAGCAGCTTAGCGGGTTTGGGACAGGAGCAGTTCTTC.

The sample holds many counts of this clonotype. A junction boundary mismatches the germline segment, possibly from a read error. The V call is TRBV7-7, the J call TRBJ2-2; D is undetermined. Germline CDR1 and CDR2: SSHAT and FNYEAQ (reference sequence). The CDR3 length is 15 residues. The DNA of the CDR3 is TGTGCTAGCAGCTTAGGGTTGCGGAACACCGGGGAGCTGTTTTTT. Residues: CASSLGLRNTGELFF.

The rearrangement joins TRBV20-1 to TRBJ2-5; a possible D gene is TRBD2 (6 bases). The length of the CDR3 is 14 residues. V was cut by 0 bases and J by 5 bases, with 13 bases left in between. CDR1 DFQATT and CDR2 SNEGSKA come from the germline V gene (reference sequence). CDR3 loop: CSARDGGTGETQYF. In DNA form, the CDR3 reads TGCAGTGCTAGAGATGGGGGGACCGGGGAGACCCAGTACTTC.

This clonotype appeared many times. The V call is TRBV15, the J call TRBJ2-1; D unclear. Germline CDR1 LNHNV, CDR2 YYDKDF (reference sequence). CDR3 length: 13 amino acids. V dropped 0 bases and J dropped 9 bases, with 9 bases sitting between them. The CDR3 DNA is TGTGCCACCAGCAGAGATCGTAACAGTGAGCAGTTCTTC. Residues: CATSRDRNSEQFF.

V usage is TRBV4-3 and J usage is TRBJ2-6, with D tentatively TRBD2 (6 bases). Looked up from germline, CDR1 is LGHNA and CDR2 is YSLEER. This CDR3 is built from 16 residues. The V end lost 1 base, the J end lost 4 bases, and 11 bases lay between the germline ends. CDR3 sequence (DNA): TGCGCCAGCAGCCAAGCTGGGGCGGGGGGGGCCAACGTCCTGACTTTC. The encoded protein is CASSQAGAGGANVLTF.

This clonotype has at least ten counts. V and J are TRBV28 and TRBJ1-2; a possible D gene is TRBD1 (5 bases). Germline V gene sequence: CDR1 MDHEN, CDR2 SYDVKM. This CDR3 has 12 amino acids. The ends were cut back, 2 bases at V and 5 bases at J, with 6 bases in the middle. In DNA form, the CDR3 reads TGTGCCAGCAGTTTAGAGGGGTATGGCTACACCTTC. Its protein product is CASSLEGYGYTF.

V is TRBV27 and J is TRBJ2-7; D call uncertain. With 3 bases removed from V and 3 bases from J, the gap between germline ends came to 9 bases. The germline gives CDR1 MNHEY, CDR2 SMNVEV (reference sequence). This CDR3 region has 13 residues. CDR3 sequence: CASSLSRDYEQYF. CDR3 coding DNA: TGTGCCAGCAGTTTGAGTCGAGACTACGAGCAGTACTTC.

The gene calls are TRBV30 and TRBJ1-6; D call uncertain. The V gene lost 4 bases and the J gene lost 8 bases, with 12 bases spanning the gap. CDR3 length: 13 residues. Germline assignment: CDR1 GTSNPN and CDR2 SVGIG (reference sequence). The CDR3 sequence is CAWTGVWDSPLHF. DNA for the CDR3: TGTGCCTGGACCGGGGTTTGGGATTCACCCCTCCACTTT.

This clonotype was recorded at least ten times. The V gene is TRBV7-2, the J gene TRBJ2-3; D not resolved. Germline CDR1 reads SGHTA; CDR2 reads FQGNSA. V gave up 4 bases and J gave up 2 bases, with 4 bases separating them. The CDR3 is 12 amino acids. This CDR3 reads CASSSYTDTQYF. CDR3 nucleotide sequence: TGTGCCAGCAGCTCGTACACAGATACGCAGTATTTT.

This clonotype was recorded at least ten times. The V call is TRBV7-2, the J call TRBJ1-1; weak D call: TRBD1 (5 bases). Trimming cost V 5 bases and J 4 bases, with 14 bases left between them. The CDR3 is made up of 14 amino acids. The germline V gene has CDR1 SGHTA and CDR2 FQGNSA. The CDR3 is CASSMGQSSTEAFF. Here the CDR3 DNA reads TGTGCCAGCAGCATGGGGCAGTCGAGCACTGAAGCTTTCTTT.

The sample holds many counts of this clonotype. This CDR3 reads CASSPPRALNTEAFF. CDR3 DNA: TGTGCCAGCAGTCCACCGAGGGCCCTGAACACTGAAGCTTTCTTT. This chain connects TRBV12-3 or TRBV12-4 to TRBJ1-1; D unresolved. The CDR3 runs to 15 residues. The V end was cut by 5 bases, the J end by 0 bases, with 13 bases between.

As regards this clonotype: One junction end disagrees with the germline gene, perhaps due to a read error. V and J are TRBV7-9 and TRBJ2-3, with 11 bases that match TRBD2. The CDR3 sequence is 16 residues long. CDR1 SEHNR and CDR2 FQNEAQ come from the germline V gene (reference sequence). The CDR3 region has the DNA TGTGCCAGCAGCGTAGCGACTAGCGGGGGCACAGATACGCAGTATTTT. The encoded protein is CASSVATSGGTDTQYF. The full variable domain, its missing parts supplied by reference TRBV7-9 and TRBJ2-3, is DTGVSQNPRHKITKRGQNVTFRCDPISEHNRLYWYRQTLGQGPEFLTYFQNEAQLEKSRLLSDRFSAERPKGSFSTLEIQRTEQGDSAMYLCASSVATSGGTDTQYFGPGTRLTVL.